These 24 T cell receptor beta chains were sequenced from one sample in a study of shared clonotypes between healthy human individuals. Clones were read by immunoSEQ multiplex PCR, and TCRdb kept only the in-frame ones, dropping some. Altogether about 480,000 clones are present, more than 65% being singletons, with the ten largest covering roughly 13%. Sequencing was carried out using PBMCs. Receptor source: a woman in her forties in good health. Some clones in this sample may be carry-over from other donors' samples.

The chain carries TRBV28 and TRBJ2-1; TRBD1 agrees at 8 bases. The CDR3 loop spans 15 amino acids. CDR1 and CDR2 (germline): MDHEN, SYDVKM. Trimming at V came to 7 bases and at J to 8 bases, leaving 13 bases not matched to a gene. This chain's CDR3 is CASNSQGDMMDEQFF. The CDR3 DNA reads as TGTGCCAGCAATTCACAGGGGGACATGATGGATGAGCAGTTCTTC. Complete variable domain (other parts from reference TRBV28 and TRBJ2-1): DVKVTQSSRYLVKRTGEKVFLECVQDMDHENMFWYRQDPGLGLRLIYFSYDVKMKEKGDIPEGYSVSREKKERFSLILESASTNQTSMYLCASNSQGDMMDEQFFGPGTRLTVL.

V is TRBV19 and J is TRBJ2-3, with D possibly matching TRBD1 (8 bases). The germline CDR1 and CDR2 sequences are LNHDA and SQIVND (reference sequence). The CDR3 totals 14 residues. V was clipped by 5 bases and J by 4 bases, with 13 bases between them. The CDR3 nucleotides read TGTGCCAGTAGTTTCACAGGGGGGGCAGATACGCAGTATTTT. Residues: CASSFTGGADTQYF.

V usage is TRBV2 and J usage is TRBJ2-3; TRBD1 aligns across 8 bases. Germline V gene sequence: CDR1 SNHLY, CDR2 FYNNEI. This CDR3 contains 14 residues. V trimming: 4 bases; J trimming: 2 bases; junction bases outside the gene matches: 2. Here the CDR3 reads CASSGTGTTDTQYF. The CDR3 DNA follows: TGTGCCAGCAGTGGGACAGGGACCACAGATACGCAGTATTTT.

The chain combines TRBV7-9 with TRBJ1-1, with a possible D match to TRBD1 (6 bases). CDR3 size: 16 residues. Germline CDR1 reads SEHNR; CDR2 reads FQNEAQ (reference sequence). V lost 5 bases to trimming and J lost 0 bases, with 16 bases between them. CDR3 DNA sequence: TGTGCCAGCAGCCCCACACGGGGGGCTTTGAACACTGAAGCTTTCTTT. This encodes CASSPTRGALNTEAFF. The whole variable domain, filled in from reference TRBV7-9 and TRBJ1-1, reads DTGVSQNPRHKITKRGQNVTFRCDPISEHNRLYWYRQTLGQGPEFLTYFQNEAQLEKSRLLSDRFSAERPKGSFSTLEIQRTEQGDSAMYLCASSPTRGALNTEAFFGQGTRLTVV.

V gene TRBV7-2 combines with J gene TRBJ1-1; the D is unclear. This CDR3 contains 14 residues. V shed 5 bases and J shed 4 bases, with 14 bases lying between them. The germline V gene encodes CDR1 SGHTA and CDR2 FQGNSA. CDR3 loop: CASSPVGVGTEAFF. Here the CDR3 DNA reads TGTGCCAGCAGCCCCGTCGGGGTGGGCACTGAAGCTTTCTTT. Supplemented by reference TRBV7-2 and TRBJ1-1, the full variable domain reads GAGVSQSPSNKVTEKGKDVELRCDPISGHTALYWYRQSLGQGLEFLIYFQGNSAPDKSGLPSDRFSAERTGGSVSTLTIQRTQQEDSAVYLCASSPVGVGTEAFFGQGTRLTVV.

The chain carries TRBV5-1 and TRBJ2-5; D is uncertain. This CDR3 has 14 amino acids. CDR1 and CDR2 (germline): SGHRS, YFSETQ. V was trimmed by 0 bases and J by 4 bases, leaving 10 bases between them. The CDR3 protein is CASSLASRPETQYF. The DNA of the CDR3 is TGCGCCAGCAGCTTGGCCTCTCGACCAGAGACCCAGTACTTC.

The chain has TRBV18 and TRBJ2-7; tentative D call: TRBD1 (5 bases). V lost 5 bases and J 4 bases, leaving 9 bases between the germline ends. Per the germline V gene, CDR1 is KGHSH and CDR2 is LQKENI. This CDR3 contains 12 residues. The CDR3 DNA reads as TGTGCCAGCTCATCCCAGGGTTACGAGCAGTACTTC. This sequence encodes CASSSQGYEQYF.

This chain uses TRBV6-6 with TRBJ2-7, with D tentatively TRBD1 (6 bases). The germline V gene has CDR1 MNHNY and CDR2 SVGAGI (reference sequence). Trimming left V 5 bases short and J 1 base short, with 9 bases between. The CDR3 covers 13 residues. CDR3 bases: TGTGCCAGCAGTGGGGACAATTCCTACGAGCAGTACTTC. Translation gives CASSGDNSYEQYF.

The V gene is TRBV20-1, the J gene TRBJ2-5; TRBD2 is a possible D gene (6 bases). The V end was cut by 5 bases, the J end by 5 bases, with 9 bases between. There are 11 residues in the CDR3. Germline V gene lookup returns CDR1 DFQATT and CDR2 SNEGSKA (reference sequence). The CDR3 DNA reads TGCAGTGCTGGGGGGTGGGAGACCCAGTACTTC. Translation: CSAGGWETQYF.

V is TRBV5-1 and J is TRBJ2-7; no reliable D call. CDR1 and CDR2 (germline): SGHRS, YFSETQ. The CDR3 extends over 14 amino acids. V was trimmed by 0 bases and J by 3 bases, leaving 10 bases between them. The CDR3 is CASSLAVGIYEQYF. The CDR3 bases are TGCGCCAGCAGCTTGGCGGTAGGAATCTACGAGCAGTACTTC.

This chain joins TRBV5-1 and TRBJ2-7, with D possibly matching TRBD2 (5 bases). Trimming pared 4 bases from V and 3 bases from J, leaving 11 bases between. This CDR3 has 13 residues. The V gene's germline CDR1 is SGHRS and CDR2 YFSETQ. The CDR3 coding sequence is TGCGCCAGCAGCCTCCGGGATAGCTACGAGCAGTACTTC. It encodes CASSLRDSYEQYF.

CDR3 coding DNA: TGTGCCAGCAGCTTACAGGGGGCGGACGAGCAGTACTTC. Protein: CASSLQGADEQYF. The chain uses TRBV7-3 and TRBJ2-7; TRBD1 matches at 8 bases. CDR3 length: 13 residues. The junction had 2 bases not matched to a gene; V was cut back by 2 bases and J by 5 bases. CDR1 is SGHTA and CDR2 is FQGTGA in the germline V gene.

The V call is TRBV30, the J call TRBJ2-1, with D hard to call. V lost 2 bases to trimming and J lost 8 bases, with 7 bases between them. Germline V CDR1 and CDR2: GTSNPN, SVGIG (reference sequence). This CDR3 comprises 11 residues. CDR3 in DNA: TGTGCCTGGAGTAGCTTCGATGAGCAGTTCTTC. Protein product: CAWSSFDEQFF.

The CDR3 region is CASSDYSSYNEQFF. The CDR3 DNA follows: TGTGCCAGCAGCGACTATAGCTCCTACAATGAGCAGTTCTTC. This chain joins TRBV28 and TRBJ2-1; D might be TRBD2 (5 bases). CDR3 length: 14 amino acids. The V end lost 6 bases, the J end lost 0 bases, and 9 bases lay between the germline ends. CDR1 and CDR2 (germline): MDHEN, SYDVKM.

The chain joins TRBV11-2 to TRBJ2-7; TRBD1 is a possible D gene (6 bases). Per the germline V gene, CDR1 is SGHAT and CDR2 is FQNNGV. This CDR3 spans 16 amino acids. The V and J ends lost 0 bases and 1 base respectively, with 13 bases between them. CDR3 DNA sequence: TGTGCCAGCAGCTTAGAAAAACCAGGGGTTTCCTACGAGCAGTACTTC. Protein sequence: CASSLEKPGVSYEQYF.

This chain uses TRBV13 with TRBJ2-5; perhaps TRBD2 as D (6 bases). This CDR3 comprises 16 residues. Looked up from germline, CDR1 is PRHDT and CDR2 is FYEKMQ (reference sequence). The V end was cut by 5 bases, the J end by 5 bases, with 21 bases between. The CDR3 loop is CASSPSGGYEFETQYF. The CDR3 DNA is TGTGCCAGCAGCCCCAGTGGGGGGTATGAATTCGAGACCCAGTACTTC.

The chain employs TRBV19 and TRBJ2-1; D is perhaps TRBD2 (6 bases). V was shortened by 10 bases and J by 5 bases, with 21 bases between the two germline ends. The CDR3 totals 15 residues. Germline CDR1 and CDR2: LNHDA and SQIVND (reference sequence). CDR3 sequence: CATVGGSLGHNEQFF. The CDR3 coding sequence is TGTGCCACTGTCGGAGGGTCCTTGGGTCACAATGAGCAGTTCTTC. The whole variable domain, remainder taken from reference TRBV19 and TRBJ2-1, is DGGITQSPKYLFRKEGQNVTLSCEQNLNHDAMYWYRQDPGQGLRLIYYSQIVNDFQKGDIAEGYSVSREKKESFPLTVTSAQKNPTAFYLCATVGGSLGHNEQFFGPGTRLTVL.

The rearrangement uses TRBV7-2 and TRBJ2-5; D gene uncertain. The CDR3 sequence is 15 residues long. The V end lost 5 bases, the J end lost 1 base, and 14 bases lay between the germline ends. Germline V gene data show CDR1 as SGHTA and CDR2 as FQGNSA. The DNA for the CDR3 is TGTGCCAGCAGCATAAGGGCAGGTTCCCAAGAGACCCAGTACTTC. The encoded protein is CASSIRAGSQETQYF.

The chain uses TRBV2 and TRBJ2-7; 11 bases are a match to TRBD2. CDR1 and CDR2 (germline): SNHLY, FYNNEI. This CDR3 spans 14 amino acids. The ends lost 5 bases at V and 2 bases at J; junction bases unmatched: 2. CDR3 amino acids: CASSNSGRAYEQYF. In nucleotides, the CDR3 is TGTGCCAGCAGTAATAGCGGGAGGGCCTACGAGCAGTACTTC.

The rearrangement joins TRBV7-9 to TRBJ2-1, with 9 bases identical to TRBD2. The CDR3 is 16 residues long. J lost 2 bases, V lost 5 bases, and 7 bases had no gene match. Germline V gives CDR1 SEHNR, CDR2 FQNEAQ (reference sequence). DNA of the CDR3: TGTGCCAGCAGCCGCCTAGCGGGAAGGGCCTACAATGAGCAGTTCTTC. Its translation is CASSRLAGRAYNEQFF.

As concerns this clone: Since a much larger clone is just one base distant, this may be a read error. This rearrangement joins TRBV13 to TRBJ2-5, with D hard to call. The CDR3 sequence is 12 residues long. The V end was cut by 2 bases, the J end by 3 bases, with 4 bases between. CDR1 is PRHDT, CDR2 FYEKMQ, per germline (reference sequence). CDR3 region: CASSLKEETQYF. CDR3 in DNA: TGTGCCAGCAGCTTAAAGGAAGAGACCCAGTACTTC.

This chain links TRBV10-3 with TRBJ2-5; a weak D match, TRBD2 (5 bases). Per germline, CDR1 ENHRY and CDR2 SYGVKD. The CDR3 has 13 amino acids. V lost 3 bases to trimming and J lost 2 bases, with 7 bases between them. The CDR3: CAISDGRQETQYF. The DNA for the CDR3 is TGTGCCATCAGTGATGGGAGACAAGAGACCCAGTACTTC.

The chain employs TRBV6-1 and TRBJ1-4, with D unclear. CDR3 length: 14 amino acids. Germline-derived CDR1 and CDR2 are MNHNS and SASEGT. Between the trimmed V and J ends, which lost 1 base and 11 bases, there was a span of 14 bases. The CDR3 region has the DNA TGTGCCAGCAGTGAAGGCAGACTAGTTGGGAAACTGTTTTTT. Translation gives CASSEGRLVGKLFF.

Worth noting for this clone: The junction departs from the called germline gene at one end, perhaps through a read error. In the same sample, other DNA sequences code for this CDR3. This rearrangement joins TRBV30 to TRBJ1-1; 7 bases are shared with TRBD1. There are 14 residues in the CDR3. From germline, CDR1 is GTSNPN and CDR2 SVGIG (reference sequence). The CDR3 sequence: CAWRVGTENTEAFF. The CDR3 nucleotides are TGTGCCTGGAGGGTCGGGACAGAGAACACTGAAGCCTTCTTT.